Each of the 24 T cell receptor beta chains below was sequenced from the same sample in a study of control samples from healthy donors and cancer patients. Using immunoSEQ multiplex PCR, the repertoire was profiled, and TCRdb retains in-frame clones only, with some absent. The data show 130,000 to 150,000 clones, with roughly nine tenths seen just once and 4.9% held by the top ten. Sequencing was carried out using blood. Source of these receptors: a man aged 25 to 45 in good health.

The CDR3 sequence is CASSLAQGRIGTEAFF. The DNA of the CDR3 is TGTGCCAGCAGCTTAGCACAGGGACGGATTGGCACTGAAGCTTTCTTT. V and J are TRBV7-2 and TRBJ1-1, with D tentatively TRBD1 (6 bases). The germline gives CDR1 SGHTA, CDR2 FQGNSA. V lost 0 bases and J 4 bases, leaving 15 bases between the germline ends. The CDR3 covers 16 residues.

The J gene is TRBJ2-7, the V gene TRBV11-2; 8 bases are shared with TRBD1. The CDR3 extends over 15 amino acids. Germline V gene lookup returns CDR1 SGHAT and CDR2 FQNNGV. Losses at the gene ends were 4 bases for V and 0 bases for J; bases not matched to a gene: 5. The CDR3 loop reads CASSYARGHSYEQYF. The CDR3 DNA sequence: TGTGCCAGCAGCTACGCCAGGGGGCACTCCTACGAGCAGTACTTC.

The CDR3 loop is CASGPHTGELFF. The CDR3 bases are TGTGCTAGTGGTCCCCACACCGGGGAGCTGTTTTTT. This sequence joins TRBV12-5 and TRBJ2-2, with D unclear. Trimming took 5 bases from V and 3 from J, leaving 4 bases between them. The CDR3 has 12 residues. Germline V CDR1 and CDR2: LGHNT, FRNRAP.

The sample holds one count of this clone. The chain couples TRBV13 to TRBJ2-3, with TRBD2 identical over 12 bases. This CDR3 has 18 residues. Unmatched junction bases numbered 11, after V lost 4 bases and J lost 3 bases. Germline V CDR1 and CDR2: PRHDT, FYEKMQ (reference sequence). The CDR3 here is CASSSSGGAFLLTDTQYF. The CDR3 DNA sequence: TGTGCCAGCAGCTCTAGCGGGGGGGCCTTTTTATTAACAGATACGCAGTATTTT.

This clone showed up just once. This chain connects TRBV11-3 to TRBJ2-3, with D tentatively TRBD1 (7 bases). The CDR3 extends over 15 amino acids. Trimming stripped 4 bases from V and 0 bases from J, with 11 bases between. Germline V gives CDR1 SGHNT, CDR2 YENEEA. CDR3 residues: CASSSRGASTDTQYF. In nucleotides, the CDR3 is TGTGCCAGCAGCTCCAGGGGGGCAAGCACAGATACGCAGTATTTT.

The V gene is TRBV19, the J gene TRBJ2-5; D possibly corresponds to TRBD1 (5 bases). Germline values: CDR1 LNHDA, CDR2 SQIVND (reference sequence). The length of the CDR3 is 13 residues. Trimming shortened V by 3 bases and J by 2 bases, and 7 bases separated the two germline ends. CDR3 bases: TGTGCCAGTAGTATTAGGGGACAAGAGACCCAGTACTTC. Translated: CASSIRGQETQYF.

This chain uses TRBV19 with TRBJ1-2; D is uncertain. Per the germline V gene, CDR1 is LNHDA and CDR2 is SQIVND (reference sequence). V lost 7 bases and J lost 3, with 3 bases in between. The CDR3 length is 10 residues. The CDR3 coding sequence is TGTGCCAGTAATTACTATGGCTACACCTTC. Translating it yields CASNYYGYTF.

The chain joins TRBV4-3 to TRBJ2-1; D may match TRBD1 or TRBD2 (6 bases each). Trimming left V 1 base short and J 7 bases short, with 17 bases between. This CDR3 contains 16 residues. From germline, CDR1 is LGHNA and CDR2 YSLEER. The CDR3 region has the DNA TGCGCCAGCAGCCAAGCTCAAACGGGGGCGGAAAATGAGCAGTTCTTC. It encodes CASSQAQTGAENEQFF.

The gene calls are TRBV6-1 and TRBJ2-1; 11 nucleotides match TRBD1. The CDR3 consists of 15 residues. V shed 1 base, J shed 6 bases, and the junction held 2 bases outside the gene matches. Germline lookup yields CDR1 MNHNS and CDR2 SASEGT. CDR3 bases: TGTGCCAGCAGTGAAGAAGGGACAGGGGGCAATGAGCAGTTCTTC. Its translation is CASSEEGTGGNEQFF.

The rearrangement uses TRBV7-3 and TRBJ2-3; D is undetermined. Looked up from germline, CDR1 is SGHTA and CDR2 is FQGTGA. Trimming removed 5 bases from V and 4 bases from J, with 13 bases in between. The CDR3 spans 14 residues. The DNA of the CDR3 is TGTGCCAGCAGCACCACATCCCGAGCAGATACGCAGTATTTT. Its translation is CASSTTSRADTQYF.

The chain combines TRBV9 with TRBJ1-5; unclear D gene. Trimming stripped 4 bases from V and 4 bases from J, with 12 bases between. The CDR3 totals 14 residues. Germline V CDR1 and CDR2: SGDLS, YYNGEE. The CDR3: CASSPSAGNQPQHF. CDR3 DNA: TGTGCCAGCAGCCCCAGCGCGGGAAATCAGCCCCAGCATTTT.

The chain is built from TRBV12-3 or TRBV12-4 and TRBJ1-1; D call uncertain. The CDR3 is 12 residues long. Trimming took 6 bases from V and 4 from J, leaving 9 bases between them. CDR3 region: CASSLDGTEAFF. CDR3 nucleotide sequence: TGTGCCAGCAGCTTGGACGGCACTGAAGCTTTCTTT.

This chain connects TRBV9 to TRBJ2-3; D is undetermined. The CDR3 covers 15 residues. Trimming stripped 5 bases from V and 3 bases from J, with 16 bases between. Germline values: CDR1 SGDLS, CDR2 YYNGEE. DNA for the CDR3: TGTGCCAGCAGTCGTACTCAGCAAACGACAGATACGCAGTATTTT. Its protein is CASSRTQQTTDTQYF.

This chain joins TRBV18 and TRBJ2-7; D is uncertain. Trimming removed 4 bases from V and 2 bases from J, with 6 bases in between. CDR3 length equals 12 residues. CDR1 and CDR2 from the germline V gene are KGHSH and LQKENI. CDR3 sequence (DNA): TGTGCCAGCTCACTCACCGCCTACGAGCAGTACTTC. Its protein is CASSLTAYEQYF.

This clone was seen a single time. The chain recombines TRBV5-4 with TRBJ2-1; 7 bases are a match to TRBD1. J was trimmed by 9 bases and V by 4 bases; bases with no gene match: 10. Germline-derived CDR1 and CDR2 are SGHNT and YYREEE (reference sequence). This CDR3 is 14 amino acids long. The CDR3 DNA follows: TGTGCCAGCAGCAGGACAGGCCGGCCCGCTGAGCAGTTCTTC. It yields the protein CASSRTGRPAEQFF.

The J gene is TRBJ1-5, the V gene TRBV10-3; 12 nucleotides align to TRBD1. With V trimmed by 10 bases and J by 7 bases, 11 bases remained unmatched. The CDR3 runs to 15 residues. Germline V CDR1 and CDR2: ENHRY, SYGVKD. CDR3 nucleotides: TGTGCCACGAACCCGGGACAGGGGGCACAACAGCCCCAGCATTTT. Its protein is CATNPGQGAQQPQHF.

The V and J genes are TRBV27 and TRBJ2-7; D is tentatively TRBD1 or TRBD2 (5 bases each). Germline CDR1 reads MNHEY; CDR2 reads SMNVEV (reference sequence). The CDR3 runs 16 residues. Trimming took off 3 bases at V and 5 bases at J, with 20 bases between the two ends. The CDR3 reads CASSFSIRGPTDEQYF. DNA of the CDR3: TGTGCCAGCAGTTTCTCCATTAGGGGACCCACTGACGAGCAGTACTTC.

The genes are TRBV5-1 and TRBJ2-7, with D perhaps TRBD2 (6 bases). The CDR3 spans 13 residues. The germline gives CDR1 SGHRS, CDR2 YFSETQ. V lost 3 bases, J lost 3 bases, and 10 bases lay in between. The CDR3 DNA reads as TGCGCCAGCAGCTCCGGGGGAGGCTACGAGCAGTACTTC. It yields the protein CASSSGGGYEQYF.

The sample holds a few counts of this clone. The V gene is TRBV2, the J gene TRBJ2-3; D uncertain. CDR3 length equals 13 residues. The germline gives CDR1 SNHLY, CDR2 FYNNEI. V was pared by 2 bases and J by 2 bases, with 5 bases between. The CDR3 sequence is CASSELDTDTQYF. As DNA, the CDR3 is TGTGCCAGCAGTGAACTAGACACAGATACGCAGTATTTT.

This clone was seen once. The genes are TRBV18 and TRBJ2-2, with D unresolved. The CDR3 sequence is 14 residues long. Per the germline V gene, CDR1 is KGHSH and CDR2 is LQKENI. Between the trimmed V and J ends, which lost 6 bases and 0 bases, there was a span of 8 bases. The CDR3 loop reads CASSEGPNTGELFF. CDR3 nucleotide sequence: TGTGCCAGCTCGGAAGGACCGAACACCGGGGAGCTGTTTTTT.

This clone was detected only once. This sequence joins TRBV28 and TRBJ2-7; D gene unclear. CDR3 length equals 15 residues. With 1 base removed from V and 1 base from J, the gap between germline ends came to 11 bases. Per germline, CDR1 MDHEN and CDR2 SYDVKM. The DNA for the CDR3 is TGTGCCAGCAGTTTATACAGTGCTAAATCCTACGAGCAGTACTTC. This sequence encodes CASSLYSAKSYEQYF.

The rearrangement uses TRBV18 and TRBJ2-7, with 12 bases that match TRBD2. V lost 3 bases, J lost 3 bases, and 0 bases stayed unmatched. The germline V gene encodes CDR1 KGHSH and CDR2 LQKENI. The CDR3 covers 14 residues. CDR3 DNA sequence: TGTGCCAGCTCACCGGGACTAGCGGGCTACGAGCAGTACTTC. Protein: CASSPGLAGYEQYF.

This chain joins TRBV5-1 and TRBJ2-5; tentatively, D is TRBD2 (6 bases). With 4 bases removed from V and 2 bases from J, the gap between germline ends came to 15 bases. The germline CDR1 and CDR2 sequences are SGHRS and YFSETQ. The CDR3 is 15 residues long. CDR3 nucleotides: TGCGCCAGCAGCCTAGGGACTTCGGCACAAGAGACCCAGTACTTC. Protein: CASSLGTSAQETQYF.

The chain joins TRBV4-3 to TRBJ2-3; D might be TRBD2 (6 bases). Trimming shortened V by 5 bases and J by 2 bases, and 11 bases separated the two germline ends. The CDR3 has 14 residues. CDR1 and CDR2 (germline): LGHNA, YSLEER. CDR3 nucleotide sequence: TGCGCCAGCAGCTCCCGGGGGACCACAGATACGCAGTATTTT. The encoded protein is CASSSRGTTDTQYF.